These 9 T cell receptor beta chains were sequenced from one sample in a study of blood T cell repertoires in COVID-19. Here immunoSEQ multiplex PCR was the method, and the copy in TCRdb shows in-frame clones only, minus some. The sample lists about 22,000 clones; approximately 91% were seen once. The material sequenced was peripheral blood. The receptors derive from a woman in her 70s with active COVID-19.

Here the CDR3 DNA reads TGTGCCAGCAGTTACGGCAGGGCCAGCGGCTACACCTTC. Residues: CASSYGRASGYTF. The rearrangement uses TRBV6-5 and TRBJ1-2; D is possibly TRBD1 (5 bases). This CDR3 region has 13 residues. Germline V gives CDR1 MNHEY, CDR2 SVGAGI. With 2 bases removed from V and 8 bases from J, the gap between germline ends came to 12 bases.

The V call is TRBV5-1, the J call TRBJ2-7; TRBD2 agrees at 11 bases. Germline assignment: CDR1 SGHRS and CDR2 YFSETQ. There are 16 residues in the CDR3. The V segment lost 3 bases and the J segment 6 bases; nucleotides outside the gene matches: 11. The CDR3 DNA sequence: TGCGCCAGCAGCTGGGCAACTAGCGGGAGTGAAGCCGAGCAGTACTTC. Its translation: CASSWATSGSEAEQYF.

The chain employs TRBV28 and TRBJ2-4; 10 nucleotides align to TRBD2. This CDR3 has 17 residues. Germline CDR1 reads MDHEN; CDR2 reads SYDVKM. With V trimmed by 3 bases and J by 1 base, 6 bases remained unmatched. The DNA of the CDR3 is TGTGCCAGCAGTTTGCCAGCGGGAGGGTCGGCCAAAAACATTCAGTACTTC. Translation gives CASSLPAGGSAKNIQYF.

V gene TRBV3-1 (or the pseudogene TRBV3-2) combines with J gene TRBJ2-1, with 7 bases aligning to TRBD2. Trimming took 1 base from V and 0 from J; bases not matched to a gene: 0. This CDR3 comprises 15 residues. The V gene's germline CDR1 is LGHDT and CDR2 YNNKEL (reference sequence). The CDR3 DNA sequence: TGTGCCAGCAGCCAAGGCGGGAGCTCCTACAATGAGCAGTTCTTC. Its translation: CASSQGGSSYNEQFF.

The chain is built from TRBV14 and TRBJ2-1; 7 nucleotides match TRBD2. This CDR3 contains 13 residues. Germline-derived CDR1 and CDR2 are SGHDN and FVKESK. After removal of 7 bases from V and 7 bases from J, the junction contained 7 bases not matched to a gene. The CDR3 sequence is CASKRLATNEQFF. The CDR3 bases are TGTGCCAGCAAAAGACTAGCTACGAATGAGCAGTTCTTC.

The chain combines TRBV6-5 with TRBJ2-7; D possibly corresponds to TRBD1 (6 bases). Trimming shortened V by 0 bases and J by 2 bases, and 11 bases separated the two germline ends. Germline V gene sequence: CDR1 MNHEY, CDR2 SVGAGI. CDR3 length: 15 residues. The CDR3 sequence: CASSYSSRGTYEQYF. In nucleotides, the CDR3 is TGTGCCAGCAGTTACTCATCCAGGGGCACCTACGAGCAGTACTTC.

The V gene is TRBV28, the J gene TRBJ2-6; 7 positions match TRBD1. The V gene's germline CDR1 is MDHEN and CDR2 SYDVKM. V lost 5 bases to trimming and J lost 0 bases; unmatched junction nucleotides: 7. The CDR3 has 17 residues. The CDR3 protein is CASSRGPSSSGANVLTF. CDR3 in DNA: TGTGCCAGCAGTAGGGGGCCGTCTTCCTCTGGGGCCAACGTCCTGACTTTC.

V gene TRBV2 combines with J gene TRBJ2-7; TRBD2 matches 10 bases. The junction had 20 bases not matched to a gene; V was cut back by 6 bases and J by 6 bases. The CDR3 runs 18 residues. Germline loops: CDR1 SNHLY, CDR2 FYNNEI. Here the CDR3 DNA reads TGTGCCAGCAGGAAAGGGAACAGTAGGACTAGCGGTACAGGCGAGCAGTACTTC. Its translation is CASRKGNSRTSGTGEQYF.

For the CDR3, the DNA is TGTGCCACCAGTGATTCGGGCAGGGGGGTAGAGACCCAGTACTTC. Protein: CATSDSGRGVETQYF. This chain connects TRBV24-1 to TRBJ2-5, with D possibly TRBD1 on 7 matching bases. Between the trimmed V and J ends, which lost 2 bases and 4 bases, there was a span of 13 bases. The CDR3 loop spans 15 amino acids. Germline CDR1 reads KGHDR; CDR2 reads SFDVKD.